This T cell receptor (beta chain) was sequenced during a study of technical replicates of blood from a handful of donors. CDR1 ENHRY and CDR2 SYGVKD come from the germline V gene. Trimming took 8 bases from V and 15 from J, leaving 29 bases between them. The CDR3 sequence is 15 residues long. This clone was detected once. Assay used: immunoSEQ multiplex PCR; TCRdb lists only in-frame clones, some missing. The sample includes about 85,000 clones, roughly 94% of them seen just once. Sequenced material: T cells isolated from PBMCs. The chain combines TRBV10-3 with TRBJ2-1; D perhaps matches TRBD1 (6 bases). This receptor was identified in a human donor in good health. The CDR3 is CAIENERRSGTSWFF. In nucleotides, the CDR3 is TGTGCCATCGAGAATGAAAGAAGGTCCGGGACAAGTTGGTTCTTC.